These 26 T cell receptor beta chains were sequenced from one sample in a study of Graves' ophthalmopathy and Graves' hyperthyroidism. The TCR beta CDR3 regions underwent amplification from RNA transcripts. The workflow started with a first-round RT-PCR run with HTBI primers and then moved on to a second-round multiplex PCR. A single record per CDR3 protein comes from TCRdb applying MiXCR to the multiplex PCR reads. Of roughly 220,000 distinct CDR3 sequences listed, 40% to 50% were seen once; the top ten hold around 43%. Sequenced input: peripheral blood. The source of these receptors is an adult man with Graves' ophthalmopathy.

The gene calls are TRBV20-1 and TRBJ2-5; D ambiguous. CDR3 length: 12 residues. Germline-derived CDR1 and CDR2 are DFQATT and SNEGSKA (reference sequence). V lost 0 bases, J lost 6 bases, and 8 bases lay in between. DNA for the CDR3: TGCAGTGCTAGAGATCGCGGAAAGACCCAGTACTTC. Protein sequence: CSARDRGKTQYF.

The chain links TRBV27 to TRBJ1-1; D is unresolved. In germline, CDR1 is MNHEY, CDR2 SMNVEV (reference sequence). The CDR3 is made up of 11 amino acids. Trimming left V 8 bases short and J 1 base short, with 5 bases between. The CDR3 reads CASASNTEAFF. The CDR3 bases are TGTGCCAGCGCCTCGAACACTGAAGCTTTCTTT.

V and J are TRBV18 and TRBJ2-2; 7 nucleotides align to TRBD2. With 0 bases clipped from V and 4 bases from J, the junction kept 2 bases outside the gene matches. Germline V gene lookup returns CDR1 KGHSH and CDR2 LQKENI. The length of the CDR3 is 15 residues. The CDR3 region is CASSPPAGATGELFF. In nucleotides, the CDR3 is TGTGCCAGCTCACCACCCGCGGGAGCCACCGGGGAGCTGTTTTTT. Complete variable domain (other parts from reference TRBV18 and TRBJ2-2): NAGVMQNPRHLVRRRGQEARLRCSPMKGHSHVYWYRQLPEEGLKFMVYLQKENIIDESGMPKERFSAEFPKEGPSILRIQQVVRGDSAAYFCASSPPAGATGELFFGEGSRLTVL.

This sequence joins TRBV9 and TRBJ1-1; D gene unclear. V lost 0 bases, J lost 6 bases, and 9 bases lay in between. The CDR3 length is 13 residues. CDR1 and CDR2 from the germline V gene are SGDLS and YYNGEE. This CDR3 reads CASSVVRESEAFF. The CDR3 nucleotides read TGTGCCAGCAGCGTAGTCCGGGAATCTGAAGCTTTCTTT.

The gene calls are TRBV6-1 and TRBJ1-4; D unresolved. The V and J ends lost 7 bases and 3 bases respectively, with 12 bases between them. The V gene's germline CDR1 is MNHNS and CDR2 SASEGT. There are 14 residues in the CDR3. CDR3 DNA sequence: TGTGCCAGCAAGAGTTCTAATTCTAATGAAAAACTGTTTTTT. Translation gives CASKSSNSNEKLFF.

The rearrangement links TRBV7-8 to TRBJ1-1; D remains unclear. Trimming removed 3 bases at V and 0 bases at J, with 11 bases between. CDR3 length: 15 amino acids. Germline lookup yields CDR1 SGHVS and CDR2 FQNEAQ. CDR3 sequence: CASSFEGRMNTEAFF. The CDR3 DNA follows: TGTGCCAGCAGCTTCGAAGGCAGGATGAACACTGAAGCTTTCTTT.

The chain combines TRBV24-1 with TRBJ1-5, with TRBD1 identical over 10 bases. The CDR3 has 16 residues. Losses at the gene ends were 2 bases for V and 4 bases for J; bases not matched to a gene: 4. CDR1 KGHDR and CDR2 SFDVKD come from the germline V gene. CDR3 sequence (DNA): TGTGCCACCAGTGATTCCCGGGGACAGGGGAATCAGCCCCAGCATTTT. It specifies CATSDSRGQGNQPQHF.

The V and J genes are TRBV2 and TRBJ1-5; 8 nucleotides align to TRBD1. This CDR3 has 14 amino acids. CDR1 is SNHLY, CDR2 FYNNEI, per germline. V shed 6 bases, J shed 11 bases, and the junction held 12 bases outside the gene matches. CDR3 nucleotides: TGTGCCAGCAGACGATGGACAGGGACAGGAGCCCAGCATTTT. It specifies CASRRWTGTGAQHF.

The CDR3 DNA reads TGTGCCAGTGGGGGACAGGTTGATAATTCACCCCTCCACTTT. It codes for CASGGQVDNSPLHF. This rearrangement joins TRBV2 to TRBJ1-6; 8 bases are shared with TRBD1. Germline CDR1 is SNHLY and CDR2 is FYNNEI. The CDR3 loop spans 14 amino acids. Trimming took 9 bases from V and 5 from J; bases not matched to a gene: 6.

The sample holds a few counts of this clonotype. The rearrangement uses TRBV7-9 and TRBJ1-1; D is perhaps TRBD1 (5 bases). The CDR3 loop spans 13 amino acids. In germline, CDR1 is SEHNR, CDR2 FQNEAQ (reference sequence). The germline V and J ends were trimmed by 0 bases and 7 bases, with 9 bases remaining between them. CDR3 sequence: CASSLAGPREAFF. As DNA, the CDR3 is TGTGCCAGCAGCTTAGCGGGGCCGCGTGAAGCTTTCTTT.

The CDR3 is CASSGTGERQPQHF. The CDR3 DNA follows: TGTGCCAGCAGTGGGACAGGGGAACGACAGCCCCAGCATTTT. The chain employs TRBV2 and TRBJ1-5, with TRBD1 matching over 9 bases. The CDR3 is made up of 14 amino acids. Trimming at V came to 4 bases and at J to 7 bases, leaving 5 bases not matched to a gene. In germline, CDR1 is SNHLY, CDR2 FYNNEI. Using reference TRBV2 and TRBJ1-5 for the parts outside the CDR3, the full variable domain is EPEVTQTPSHQVTQMGQEVILRCVPISNHLYFYWYRQILGQKVEFLVSFYNNEISEKSEIFDDQFSVERPDGSNFTLKIRSTKLEDSAMYFCASSGTGERQPQHFGDGTRLSIL.

This rearrangement joins TRBV6-5 to TRBJ1-2; D may be TRBD1 (6 bases). Germline CDR1 MNHEY, CDR2 SVGAGI. CDR3 length: 15 amino acids. V was shortened by 6 bases and J by 4 bases, with 18 bases between the two germline ends. This chain's CDR3 is CASRPSLGRGYGYTF. The CDR3 coding sequence is TGTGCCAGCAGGCCTTCTTTGGGCAGGGGCTATGGCTACACCTTC.

The chain employs TRBV9 and TRBJ2-6; 8 nucleotides line up with TRBD1. After removal of 4 bases from V and 0 bases from J, the junction contained 9 bases not matched to a gene. This CDR3 is 18 amino acids long. Germline V gives CDR1 SGDLS, CDR2 YYNGEE. The CDR3 is CASSLNRDRPSGANVLTF. The CDR3 DNA is TGTGCCAGCAGCCTTAACCGGGACAGGCCCTCTGGGGCCAACGTCCTGACTTTC.

This rearrangement joins TRBV29-1 to TRBJ2-5; tentative D call: TRBD1 (5 bases). Germline CDR1 and CDR2: SQVTM and ANQGSEA. This CDR3 region has 14 residues. Trimming took 7 bases from V and 2 from J, leaving 17 bases between them. The CDR3, as DNA: TGCAGCGCCCTAAAACAGGCGATACAAGAGACCCAGTACTTC. This gives the protein CSALKQAIQETQYF.

The chain recombines TRBV29-1 with TRBJ2-2, with TRBD2 matching over 11 bases. With V trimmed by 5 bases and J by 4 bases, 6 bases remained unmatched. The germline V gene encodes CDR1 SQVTM and CDR2 ANQGSEA. The CDR3 spans 15 residues. The CDR3 coding sequence is TGCAGCGTTCAGACTAGCGGGGAGGGCACCGGGGAGCTGTTTTTT. Translating gives CSVQTSGEGTGELFF.

The chain is built from TRBV15 and TRBJ1-1, with TRBD1 identical over 7 bases. This CDR3 comprises 13 residues. V lost 3 bases, J lost 8 bases, and 6 bases stayed unmatched. Germline CDR1 and CDR2: LNHNV and YYDKDF (reference sequence). CDR3 amino acids: CATSSTPGQEAFF. The CDR3 DNA reads as TGTGCCACCAGCAGTACCCCGGGACAGGAAGCTTTCTTT. The whole variable domain, filled in from reference TRBV15 and TRBJ1-1, reads DAMVIQNPRYQVTQFGKPVTLSCSQTLNHNVMYWYQQKSSQAPKLLFHYYDKDFNNEADTPDNFQSRRPNTSFCFLDIRSPGLGDTAMYLCATSSTPGQEAFFGQGTRLTVV.

This clonotype has at least ten counts. The rearrangement joins TRBV29-1 to TRBJ1-1; D unclear. The CDR3 extends over 11 amino acids. The ends were cut back, 3 bases at V and 11 bases at J, with 13 bases in the middle. The germline V gene encodes CDR1 SQVTM and CDR2 ANQGSEA. Written as DNA, the CDR3 is TGCAGCGTTGAGTGGGAGGAGCGGGCTTTCTTT. Protein product: CSVEWEERAFF.

This clonotype was found a few times. The J gene is TRBJ2-7, the V gene TRBV20-1; 9 bases fit TRBD2. V lost 5 bases and J lost 9; bases outside the gene matches: 8. This CDR3 has 12 amino acids. The germline CDR1 and CDR2 sequences are DFQATT and SNEGSKA (reference sequence). This CDR3 is CSARLAERTQYF. CDR3 nucleotide sequence: TGCAGTGCTCGACTAGCGGAGAGGACGCAGTACTTC.

This clonotype was counted a few times. Compared with germline, one end of the junction differs, possibly owing to a read error. The chain employs TRBV7-9 and TRBJ2-7; 9 nucleotides agree with TRBD1. The CDR3 is made up of 18 amino acids. From germline, CDR1 is SEHNR and CDR2 FQNEAQ (reference sequence). The DNA of the CDR3 is TGCGCCAGCAGCTCACCCCGGGACAGGGAAGGTGGGTTCTACGAGCAGTACTTC. Translation: CASSSPRDREGGFYEQYF.

In this sample, this clonotype turned up many times. This sequence joins TRBV20-1 and TRBJ1-1, with 8 bases that match TRBD1. CDR3 length: 15 residues. CDR1 and CDR2 (germline): DFQATT, SNEGSKA (reference sequence). Unmatched junction bases numbered 6, after V lost 1 base and J lost 2 bases. The CDR3 spells CSARGGQASNTEAFF. The CDR3 region has the DNA TGCAGTGCTAGAGGGGGACAGGCAAGCAACACTGAAGCTTTCTTT.

The genes are TRBV20-1 and TRBJ2-5; D gene uncertain. The CDR3 length is 9 residues. Germline assignment: CDR1 DFQATT and CDR2 SNEGSKA (reference sequence). This CDR3 is CRTEETQYF. DNA for the CDR3: TGCAGAACTGAAGAGACCCAGTACTTC.

This sequence joins TRBV15 and TRBJ2-7; D might be TRBD1 (6 bases). Germline V gene sequence: CDR1 LNHNV, CDR2 YYDKDF (reference sequence). This CDR3 has 14 amino acids. V was pared by 5 bases and J by 3 bases, with 14 bases between. Here the CDR3 reads CATSLARGNYEQYF. The CDR3 DNA is TGTGCCACCAGCCTCGCCAGGGGTAACTACGAGCAGTACTTC.

This clonotype was counted at least ten times. The V call is TRBV29-1, the J call TRBJ2-7, with TRBD1 matching 12 bases. The CDR3 runs to 13 residues. V lost 5 bases, J lost 7 bases, and 6 bases stayed unmatched. The germline gives CDR1 SQVTM, CDR2 ANQGSEA. The CDR3 sequence: CSVLGQGAQEQYF. The CDR3 DNA is TGCAGCGTTCTGGGACAGGGGGCGCAGGAGCAGTACTTC.

The chain links TRBV2 to TRBJ2-5; unclear D gene. CDR1 is SNHLY, CDR2 FYNNEI, per germline. The CDR3 totals 10 residues. Trimming took 3 bases from V and 7 from J, leaving 3 bases between them. CDR3 coding DNA: TGTGCCAGCAGTGACGGGACCCAGTACTTC. This translates into CASSDGTQYF.

CDR3 sequence (DNA): TGTGCCAGCAGTTTACCGACAGGGAAGTTGGCTGAAGAGACCCAGTACTTC. Protein sequence: CASSLPTGKLAEETQYF. V is TRBV2 and J is TRBJ2-5, with 7 bases fitting TRBD1. V shed 5 bases, J shed 3 bases, and the junction held 15 bases outside the gene matches. CDR1 is SNHLY, CDR2 FYNNEI, per germline. The CDR3 contains 17 residues.

This clonotype was picked up many times. The rearrangement links TRBV10-3 to TRBJ2-2; D may correspond to TRBD1 or TRBD2 (5 bases each). This CDR3 has 11 residues. Germline V lookup: CDR1 ENHRY, CDR2 SYGVKD. V lost 7 bases, J lost 7 bases, and 7 bases lay in between. DNA for the CDR3: TGTGCCATCACGAGGGGCGGGGAGCTGTTTTTT. Translated, it gives CAITRGGELFF.